These 30 T cell receptor beta chains were all obtained from the same sample, sequenced in a study of radiation and T cells in renal cell carcinoma. The assay was immunoSEQ multiplex PCR, and TCRdb's table has in-frame clones only and misses some. The sample has roughly 60,000 clones, around three quarters seen once; the top ten hold approximately 7%. Regarding time point: blood 2 weeks post-SBRT. Treatment noted: 15 Gy SBRT to primary tumor, nephrectomy 4 weeks later. Sample: blood, taken from a patient whose treatment included radiotherapy and nephrectomy. These TCRs come from a man in his sixties with renal cell carcinoma.

The rearrangement uses TRBV5-6 and TRBJ1-2; 12 bases align to TRBD1. This CDR3 spans 15 amino acids. Trimming removed 2 bases from V and 8 bases from J; junction bases left unmatched: 7. Germline loops: CDR1 SGHDT, CDR2 YYEEEE. DNA of the CDR3: TGTGCCAGCAGCTTCGGGACAGGGGGCATGGGAGGCTACACCTTC. Translation gives CASSFGTGGMGGYTF.

The V and J genes are TRBV2 and TRBJ1-2, with TRBD1 matching over 7 bases. Per germline, CDR1 SNHLY and CDR2 FYNNEI. V lost 5 bases and J lost 6; bases outside the gene matches: 6. The CDR3 has 13 residues. The CDR3 nucleotides are TGTGCCAGCAGTCCTACAGGGGTTCATGGCTACACCTTC. The encoded protein is CASSPTGVHGYTF.

V and J are TRBV11-2 and TRBJ1-2; a possible D gene is TRBD1 (5 bases). The V and J ends lost 4 bases and 8 bases respectively, with 14 bases between them. The CDR3 is made up of 13 amino acids. Looked up from germline, CDR1 is SGHAT and CDR2 is FQNNGV. The CDR3 DNA is TGTGCCAGCAGCTCGGGGTGGGGCAGGGGCTACACCTTC. Protein product: CASSSGWGRGYTF.

A single count supports this clone. The CDR3 DNA sequence: TGTGCCAGCAGAATCCGGGACCCAAATAGCTGGGGTACGCAGTATTTT. As protein: CASRIRDPNSWGTQYF. The gene calls are TRBV9 and TRBJ2-3, with D possibly being TRBD1 or TRBD2 (5 bases each). V was cut by 5 bases and J by 8 bases, with 24 bases left in between. CDR3 length equals 16 residues. Germline assignment: CDR1 SGDLS and CDR2 YYNGEE.

The genes are TRBV2 and TRBJ2-7, with D possibly matching TRBD2 (6 bases). The germline V gene has CDR1 SNHLY and CDR2 FYNNEI. V lost 6 bases to trimming and J lost 2 bases, with 14 bases between them. The CDR3 is 14 residues long. The CDR3 DNA sequence: TGTGCCAGCAGAAGGGGCGGGGAGGCCTACGAGCAGTACGTC. Its protein product is CASRRGGEAYEQYV.

The genes are TRBV5-5 and TRBJ2-2; D is unclear. This CDR3 has 16 residues. Germline CDR1 SGHKS, CDR2 YYEKEE (reference sequence). V shed 2 bases and J shed 3 bases, with 14 bases lying between them. CDR3 in DNA: TGTGCCAGCAGCTTCCTCAGGAGTCGTGACACCGGGGAGCTGTTTTTT. Its translation is CASSFLRSRDTGELFF.

This clone has more than one count but fewer than ten. This chain joins TRBV4-1 and TRBJ1-4; D perhaps matches TRBD1 (5 bases). V was pared by 0 bases and J by 4 bases, with 12 bases between. The CDR3 is 16 amino acids. Germline CDR1 MGHRA, CDR2 YSYEKL. CDR3 bases: TGCGCCAGCAGCCAAGATCCGAGGGGAGGTAATGAAAAACTGTTTTTT. This gives the protein CASSQDPRGGNEKLFF.

The chain carries TRBV19 and TRBJ2-1; 8 bases are shared with TRBD2. V lost 1 base and J lost 0; bases outside the gene matches: 5. CDR3 length: 17 residues. CDR1 and CDR2 from the germline V gene are LNHDA and SQIVND (reference sequence). CDR3 amino acids: CASSIVGSGVSYNEQFF. The CDR3 nucleotides are TGTGCCAGTAGTATAGTCGGTAGCGGGGTCTCCTACAATGAGCAGTTCTTC. Supplemented by reference TRBV19 and TRBJ2-1, the full variable domain reads DGGITQSPKYLFRKEGQNVTLSCEQNLNHDAMYWYRQDPGQGLRLIYYSQIVNDFQKGDIAEGYSVSREKKESFPLTVTSAQKNPTAFYLCASSIVGSGVSYNEQFFGPGTRLTVL.

This chain connects TRBV4-2 to TRBJ2-5; 7 nucleotides line up with TRBD2. Germline values: CDR1 LGHNA, CDR2 YNFKEQ. J gave up 4 bases and V 5 bases, and 16 bases lay outside the gene matches. The CDR3 loop spans 17 amino acids. CDR3: CASSATGLAAQGETQYF. The CDR3 DNA reads as TGTGCCAGCAGCGCCACCGGGCTAGCGGCGCAGGGAGAGACCCAGTACTTC.

This clone was counted between two and nine times. The V call is TRBV7-8, the J call TRBJ1-3; D gene uncertain. CDR3 length: 14 residues. Germline V gene lookup returns CDR1 SGHVS and CDR2 FQNEAQ. Trimming removed 2 bases from V and 0 bases from J, with 5 bases in between. In DNA form, the CDR3 reads TGTGCCAGCAGCTTACGGGGCTCTGGAAACACCATATATTTT. It translates to CASSLRGSGNTIYF.

This chain joins TRBV27 and TRBJ2-2, with unresolved D. The CDR3 spans 18 residues. Germline values: CDR1 MNHEY, CDR2 SMNVEV (reference sequence). V was shortened by 3 bases and J by 2 bases, with 19 bases between the two germline ends. The CDR3 DNA reads as TGTGCCAGCAGTTTTCACCACCCTCGGACGAAAAACACCGGGGAGCTGTTTTTT. Residues: CASSFHHPRTKNTGELFF.

The chain joins TRBV7-9 to TRBJ1-4; 11 nucleotides match TRBD1. This CDR3 has 14 amino acids. The V gene end was trimmed by 6 bases and the J gene end by 7 bases; junction bases not matched to a gene: 4. CDR1 SEHNR and CDR2 FQNEAQ come from the germline V gene (reference sequence). The CDR3 nucleotides read TGTGCCAGCAGTCCCGGGACAGGGGGTGAAAAACTGTTTTTT. Its translation is CASSPGTGGEKLFF.

V gene TRBV7-2 combines with J gene TRBJ2-1; D unclear. Germline-derived CDR1 and CDR2 are SGHTA and FQGNSA. Trimming pared 4 bases from V and 7 bases from J, leaving 11 bases between. The CDR3 totals 13 residues. CDR3 sequence: CASSSRRDNEQFF. DNA for the CDR3: TGTGCCAGCAGCTCTAGAAGGGATAATGAGCAGTTCTTC. The full variable domain, rest sourced from reference TRBV7-2 and TRBJ2-1, is GAGVSQSPSNKVTEKGKDVELRCDPISGHTALYWYRQSLGQGLEFLIYFQGNSAPDKSGLPSDRFSAERTGGSVSTLTIQRTQQEDSAVYLCASSSRRDNEQFFGPGTRLTVL.

The chain links TRBV7-2 to TRBJ2-5, with TRBD1 matching over 9 bases. Germline V CDR1 and CDR2: SGHTA, FQGNSA. This CDR3 comprises 14 residues. The V gene end was trimmed by 10 bases and the J gene end by 3 bases; junction bases not matched to a gene: 9. DNA for the CDR3: TGTGCCACCGCGGGACAGGGAGGCAAAGAGACCCAGTACTTC. Translation: CATAGQGGKETQYF.

The genes are TRBV18 and TRBJ2-1; no reliable D call. The CDR3 spans 14 residues. CDR1 KGHSH and CDR2 LQKENI come from the germline V gene. V lost 1 base, J lost 3 bases, and 7 bases lay in between. The DNA of the CDR3 is TGTGCCAGCTCACCACTCCAGAGCTACAATGAGCAGTTCTTC. Amino acids: CASSPLQSYNEQFF. The full variable domain, completed using reference TRBV18 and TRBJ2-1, is NAGVMQNPRHLVRRRGQEARLRCSPMKGHSHVYWYRQLPEEGLKFMVYLQKENIIDESGMPKERFSAEFPKEGPSILRIQQVVRGDSAAYFCASSPLQSYNEQFFGPGTRLTVL.

The chain couples TRBV19 to TRBJ2-7, with TRBD1 matching over 8 bases. The ends lost 5 bases at V and 1 base at J; junction bases unmatched: 7. CDR3 length: 15 residues. Germline CDR1 and CDR2: LNHDA and SQIVND (reference sequence). In DNA, the CDR3 is TGTGCCAGTAGTCCGGGGACAGGACTTTCCTACGAGCAGTACTTC. Protein sequence: CASSPGTGLSYEQYF.

This clone has a handful of counts. This sequence joins TRBV7-6 and TRBJ1-3, with 10 bases lining up with TRBD1. V trimming: 1 base; J trimming: 0 bases; junction bases outside the gene matches: 6. Germline loops: CDR1 SGHVS, CDR2 FNYEAQ. This CDR3 region has 18 residues. The CDR3 DNA sequence: TGTGCCAGCAGCTTAGTTGCGGGACAGGGGTTCTCTGGAAACACCATATATTTT. Translating it yields CASSLVAGQGFSGNTIYF.

V usage is TRBV19 and J usage is TRBJ1-2; D not certain. This CDR3 has 14 residues. Trimming stripped 2 bases from V and 4 bases from J, with 11 bases between. Germline-derived CDR1 and CDR2 are LNHDA and SQIVND (reference sequence). CDR3 coding DNA: TGTGCCAGTAGTATAAGGGCGGAGCCCTATGGCTACACCTTC. The encoded protein is CASSIRAEPYGYTF.

CDR3: CASSEGLSSYNSPLHF. CDR3 nucleotides: TGTGCCAGCAGTGAAGGTCTAAGCTCCTATAATTCACCCCTCCACTTT. The chain combines TRBV2 with TRBJ1-6; D unclear. Germline CDR1 and CDR2: SNHLY and FYNNEI. Trimming took off 1 base at V and 0 bases at J, with 7 bases between the two ends. The CDR3 length is 16 residues. The full variable domain, in which reference TRBV2 and TRBJ1-6 provide the parts outside the CDR3, is EPEVTQTPSHQVTQMGQEVILRCVPISNHLYFYWYRQILGQKVEFLVSFYNNEISEKSEIFDDQFSVERPDGSNFTLKIRSTKLEDSAMYFCASSEGLSSYNSPLHFGNGTRLTVT.

This chain links TRBV2 with TRBJ1-4; D remains ambiguous. The CDR3 runs to 13 residues. Germline V lookup: CDR1 SNHLY, CDR2 FYNNEI. Trimming removed 3 bases from V and 8 bases from J, with 10 bases in between. The CDR3 DNA follows: TGTGCCAGCAGTGAGGGTGAAAGGGAAAAACTGTTTTTT. It is translated as CASSEGEREKLFF.

The V call is TRBV19, the J call TRBJ1-2; 7 bases fit TRBD1. Losses at the gene ends were 3 bases for V and 3 bases for J; bases not matched to a gene: 4. The CDR3 loop spans 14 amino acids. CDR1 and CDR2 from the germline V gene are LNHDA and SQIVND (reference sequence). CDR3 sequence: CASSMRTGHYGYTF. CDR3 nucleotides: TGTGCCAGTAGTATGCGGACAGGCCACTATGGCTACACCTTC.

The count of this clone is one. The rearrangement uses TRBV7-9 and TRBJ2-7; D call uncertain. The CDR3 sequence is 11 residues long. Looked up from germline, CDR1 is SEHNR and CDR2 is FQNEAQ (reference sequence). Trimming removed 7 bases at V and 6 bases at J, with 10 bases between. The CDR3 coding sequence is TGTGCCAGCACCCCTATGCGCGAGCAGTACTTC. It translates to CASTPMREQYF.

CDR3 loop: CAWSVEYSLKSIDGYTF. CDR3 nucleotides: TGTGCCTGGAGTGTAGAGTACAGCTTAAAATCTATTGATGGCTACACCTTC. The chain uses TRBV30 and TRBJ1-2; D is undetermined. V was pared by 0 bases and J by 6 bases, with 23 bases between. The CDR3 contains 17 residues. Germline CDR1 GTSNPN, CDR2 SVGIG (reference sequence). Supplemented by reference TRBV30 and TRBJ1-2, the full variable domain reads SQTIHQWPATLVQPVGSPLSLECTVEGTSNPNLYWYRQAAGRGLQLLFYSVGIGQISSEVPQNLSASRPQDRQFILSSKKLLLSDSGFYLCAWSVEYSLKSIDGYTFGSGTRLTVV.

The V and J genes are TRBV30 and TRBJ2-5; D may correspond to TRBD1 or TRBD2 (5 bases each). Trimming cost V 5 bases and J 5 bases, with 18 bases left between them. This CDR3 spans 14 amino acids. The germline V gene has CDR1 GTSNPN and CDR2 SVGIG (reference sequence). CDR3 nucleotide sequence: TGTGCCTGGGCCCCGGGGACCCTCAGGGAGACCCAGTACTTC. It encodes CAWAPGTLRETQYF. Drawing the rest from reference TRBV30 and TRBJ2-5, the complete variable domain is SQTIHQWPATLVQPVGSPLSLECTVEGTSNPNLYWYRQAAGRGLQLLFYSVGIGQISSEVPQNLSASRPQDRQFILSSKKLLLSDSGFYLCAWAPGTLRETQYFGPGTRLLVL.

The rearrangement joins TRBV6-1 to TRBJ1-5; the D is unclear. The CDR3 is 14 amino acids. V was shortened by 1 base and J by 0 bases, with 4 bases between the two germline ends. Germline V gene sequence: CDR1 MNHNS, CDR2 SASEGT. Here the CDR3 reads CASSEVGSNQPQHF. As DNA, the CDR3 is TGTGCCAGCAGTGAAGTTGGTAGCAATCAGCCCCAGCATTTT.

CDR3 nucleotide sequence: TGTGCCAGCAGCCAAGATTGGGGGCTTAATGAAAAACTGTTTTTT. This sequence encodes CASSQDWGLNEKLFF. The chain carries TRBV14 and TRBJ1-4; possibly TRBD1 for D (6 bases). Germline loops: CDR1 SGHDN, CDR2 FVKESK. V was trimmed by 0 bases and J by 4 bases, leaving 9 bases between them. CDR3 length: 15 residues.

The CDR3 DNA follows: TGTGCCAGCAGCCTCCAAGCGGGAGAATACGAGCAGTACGTC. It is translated as CASSLQAGEYEQYV. This chain links TRBV5-5 with TRBJ2-7; 8 nucleotides align to TRBD2. This CDR3 spans 14 amino acids. Looked up from germline, CDR1 is SGHKS and CDR2 is YYEKEE (reference sequence). V shed 4 bases, J shed 4 bases, and the junction held 7 bases outside the gene matches.

The chain has TRBV28 and TRBJ1-1; D is perhaps TRBD1 (6 bases). V was pared by 5 bases and J by 4 bases, with 20 bases between. CDR3 length equals 16 residues. Per germline, CDR1 MDHEN and CDR2 SYDVKM. The CDR3 nucleotides read TGTGCCAGCAGTACCGCGGGGGGCGCGCGAGGCACTGAAGCTTTCTTT. This encodes CASSTAGGARGTEAFF.

V is TRBV2 and J is TRBJ1-2, with D perhaps TRBD1 (6 bases). Per the germline V gene, CDR1 is SNHLY and CDR2 is FYNNEI. Trimming cost V 0 bases and J 7 bases, with 24 bases left between them. The CDR3 is 18 amino acids. In nucleotides, the CDR3 is TGTGCCAGCAGTGAAGCGCTCAGGGGCAATCTCGCCCTCCTTGGCTACACCTTC. Its translation: CASSEALRGNLALLGYTF.

V and J are TRBV5-1 and TRBJ2-2, with 7 bases fitting TRBD2. The V and J ends lost 4 bases and 0 bases, in that order; junction bases with no gene match: 18. The germline V gene encodes CDR1 SGHRS and CDR2 YFSETQ. The CDR3 spans 20 residues. This CDR3 reads CASSLDGRLLAQTNTGELFF. In nucleotides, the CDR3 is TGCGCCAGCAGCCTAGACGGGAGGCTTCTAGCCCAGACGAACACCGGGGAGCTGTTTTTT.